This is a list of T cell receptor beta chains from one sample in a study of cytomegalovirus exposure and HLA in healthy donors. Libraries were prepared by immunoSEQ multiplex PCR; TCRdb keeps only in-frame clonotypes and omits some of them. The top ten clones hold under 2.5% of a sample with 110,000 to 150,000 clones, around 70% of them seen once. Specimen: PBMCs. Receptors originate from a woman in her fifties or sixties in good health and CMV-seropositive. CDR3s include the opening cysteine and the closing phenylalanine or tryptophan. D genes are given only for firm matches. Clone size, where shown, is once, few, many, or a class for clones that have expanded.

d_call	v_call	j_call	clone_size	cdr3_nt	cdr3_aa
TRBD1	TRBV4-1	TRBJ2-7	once	TGCGCCAGCAGCCCTGGGACAGGGGCTACCTACGAGCAGTACTTC	CASSPGTGATYEQYF
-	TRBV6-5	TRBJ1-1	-	TGTGCCAGCAGTTACTCAGACTATGAGTGGAACACTGAAGCTTTCTTT	CASSYSDYEWNTEAFF
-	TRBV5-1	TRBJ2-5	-	TGCGCCAGCAGACGCTTGGCACAGATGCAAGAGACCCAGTACTTC	CASRRLAQMQETQYF
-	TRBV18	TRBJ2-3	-	TGTGCCAGCTCCCCGCGACAGGGCACAGATACGCAGTATTTT	CASSPRQGTDTQYF
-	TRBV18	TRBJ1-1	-	TGTGCCAGCTCACCACGGGGGGGCATGAACACTGAAGCTTTCTTT	CASSPRGGMNTEAFF
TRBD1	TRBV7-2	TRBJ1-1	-	TGTGCCAGCAGCTACGTTGGGACAGGGAACACTGAAGCTTTCTTT	CASSYVGTGNTEAFF
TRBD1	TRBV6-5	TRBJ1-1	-	TGTGCCAGCAGTCAAGGACAGGGGGCTTTCTTT	CASSQGQGAFF
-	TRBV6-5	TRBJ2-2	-	TGTGCCAGCACCGGAGCGCCCGGGGAGCTGTTTTTT	CASTGAPGELFF
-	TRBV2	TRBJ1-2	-	TGTGCCAGCACCGAACAGGGTGGTAACTATGGCTACACCTTC	CASTEQGGNYGYTF
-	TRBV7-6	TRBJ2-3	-	TGTGCCAGCAGCTTTCAGGGGCCCGAAGATACGCAGTATTTT	CASSFQGPEDTQYF
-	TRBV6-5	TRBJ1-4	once	TGTGCCAGCACCAAAGGACAGCAGTTTGAAAAACTGTTTTTT	CASTKGQQFEKLFF
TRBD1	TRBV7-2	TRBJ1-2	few	TGTGCCAGCACCCGGGACAGGGTAACGGGGGGCTACACCTTC	CASTRDRVTGGYTF
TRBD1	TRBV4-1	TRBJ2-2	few	TGCGCCAGCAGCCAAGCCGGACAGGGATCCGGGGAGCTGTTTTTT	CASSQAGQGSGELFF
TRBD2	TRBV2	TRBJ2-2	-	TGTGCCAGCACGGGACTAGCGGGGGTTACCGGGGAGCTGTTTTTT	CASTGLAGVTGELFF
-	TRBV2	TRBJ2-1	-	TGTGCCAGCATCAGGGAATCCTACAATGAGCAGTTCTTC	CASIRESYNEQFF
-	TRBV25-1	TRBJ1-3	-	TGTGCCAGCAGTGAACCAGCAAGTATGGGGAGGAACACCATATATTTT	CASSEPASMGRNTIYF
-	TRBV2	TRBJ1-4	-	TGTGCCAGCAGTCAAGGACGGGGAACTAATGAAAAACTGTTTTTT	CASSQGRGTNEKLFF